These T cell receptor beta chains were read from a single sample in a study of blood T cell repertoires in COVID-19. The data were produced by immunoSEQ multiplex PCR, yet TCRdb's version contains in-frame clones alone and is incomplete. Of about 140,000 clones in the sample, just under 85% were seen once. What was sequenced was PBMCs or T cells enriched from blood (not recorded which). The receptors here all came from a woman between 50 and 59 years old with acute COVID-19. CDR3s include the opening cysteine and the closing phenylalanine or tryptophan. D genes are given only for firm matches. Only part of the rows carry a size: once, few, many, or a class if the clone is expanded.

clone_size	v_call	d_call	j_call	cdr3_nt	cdr3_aa
.	TRBV10-3	TRBD1	TRBJ2-7	TGTGCCATCAGAGGACAGGGGCCCTCCTACGAGCAGTACTTC	CAIRGQGPSYEQYF
few	TRBV19	.	TRBJ2-7	TGTGCCAGTAGTAAACATCAAACACGCGAGCAGTACTTC	CASSKHQTREQYF
.	TRBV7-9	.	TRBJ2-3	TGTGCCAGCAGCGCTCGACAGACAGATACGCAGTATTTT	CASSARQTDTQYF
.	TRBV2	.	TRBJ2-6	TGTGCCAGCAGTGCCCCGCAGGTCTCTGGGGCCAACGTCCTGACTTTC	CASSAPQVSGANVLTF
few	TRBV27	TRBD2	TRBJ2-2	TGTGCCAGCAGTTGGGGGGGCGGGGAGCTGTTTTTT	CASSWGGGELFF
.	TRBV29-1	.	TRBJ1-1	TGCAGCGTTGCAACACCGAACACTGAAGCTTTCTTT	CSVATPNTEAFF
once	TRBV27	TRBD1	TRBJ2-7	TGTGCCAGTTCGGGACAGGGTTTTGAGCAGTACTTC	CASSGQGFEQYF
few	TRBV3-1/TRBV3-2	.	TRBJ2-1	TGTGCCAGCAGCCAAAGCTCTAGCGTCGATGAGCAGTTCTTC	CASSQSSSVDEQFF
once	TRBV30	.	TRBJ2-5	TGTGCCTGGAGTGTTTCCGGGGAGACCCAGTACTTC	CAWSVSGETQYF
.	TRBV4-1	TRBD1	TRBJ2-1	TGCGCCAGCAGCCATGGAGGACAGGGGATTGGTGAGCAGTTCTTC	CASSHGGQGIGEQFF
.	TRBV5-4	.	TRBJ2-5	TGTGCCAGCAGCTTTGGCGGGCTGAACTTAGGAGAGACCCAGTACTTC	CASSFGGLNLGETQYF
.	TRBV5-1	TRBD2	TRBJ2-1	TGCGCCAGCAGCTTGGAAGGAGGACTAGCGGGAGAGGGGTTCGAGCAGTTCTTC	CASSLEGGLAGEGFEQFF
.	TRBV18	.	TRBJ1-5	TGTGCCAGCTCTCCGGGTGAAAGCCAGCCCCAGCATTTT	CASSPGESQPQHF
.	TRBV19	.	TRBJ1-4	TGTGCCAGTAGATTACTGGGGGGGACTAATGAAAAACTGTTTTTT	CASRLLGGTNEKLFF
.	TRBV11-2	TRBD1	TRBJ2-7	TGTGCCAGCAGCCTGACAGGGGGCATCCTCTACGAGCAGTACTTC	CASSLTGGILYEQYF
.	TRBV2	.	TRBJ2-5	TGTGCCAGTGGCGACGGGATCAGAAGAGAGACCCAGTACTTC	CASGDGIRRETQYF
.	TRBV4-2	.	TRBJ1-1	TGTGCCAGCAGCCAAGGGCAGGGTCGAACTGAAGCTTTCTTT	CASSQGQGRTEAFF
.	TRBV2	.	TRBJ2-4	TGTGCCAGCAGTGAATACGGGCCCCTATACAGGGCCAAAAACATTCAGTACTTC	CASSEYGPLYRAKNIQYF
once	TRBV11-2	TRBD2	TRBJ2-3	TGTGCCAGCAGCTCCGGGACTAGCGGGAGCACAGATACGCAGTATTTT	CASSSGTSGSTDTQYF
.	TRBV14	TRBD2	TRBJ2-3	TGTGCCAGCAGCCGACTAGCGGGAGTTATAACAGATACGCAGTATTTT	CASSRLAGVITDTQYF
.	TRBV25-1	.	TRBJ2-3	TGTGCCAGCAGTGGAAAACAGGGAGACCTGACAGATACGCAGTATTTT	CASSGKQGDLTDTQYF
.	TRBV2	.	TRBJ1-2	TGTGCCAGCAGTACAGGACCGGGAGGTTGGCCCACCTTC	CASSTGPGGWPTF
.	TRBV27	TRBD1	TRBJ1-1	TGTGCCAGCAGTGACCGACAGGGACCCACTGAAGCTTTCTTT	CASSDRQGPTEAFF
.	TRBV5-1	TRBD2	TRBJ2-3	TGCGCCAGCAGCCCCGGGACTAGCGGGTACCTGGGTGGGGATACGCAGTATTTT	CASSPGTSGYLGGDTQYF
few	TRBV5-4	.	TRBJ2-3	TGTGCCAGCAGCTTTAGGGCCGGGGGAGTCCGAATTTCCACAGATACGCAGTATTTT	CASSFRAGGVRISTDTQYF
few	TRBV30	.	TRBJ1-4	TGTGCCTGGAGTGTGGAGTCAACTAATGAAAAACTGTTTTTT	CAWSVESTNEKLFF
.	TRBV2	TRBD2	TRBJ2-5	TGTGCCAGCAGGAGCGGGAACTGGGAGACCCAGTACTTC	CASRSGNWETQYF
.	TRBV19	TRBD2	TRBJ2-1	TGTGCCAGTAGCGTAGCGGGAGGGGTTAGGGAGCAGTTCTTC	CASSVAGGVREQFF
.	TRBV3-1/TRBV3-2	.	TRBJ1-1	TGTGCCAGCAGCCAAGGGGACGGGGGAACCGCTTTCTTT	CASSQGDGGTAFF
.	TRBV5-4	.	TRBJ2-1	TGTGCCAGCAGCTTGCCGGGACTCCCAGAAGGGCAGTTCTTC	CASSLPGLPEGQFF
.	TRBV2	.	TRBJ2-7	TGTGCCAGCAGTGATTTGGGGCCCCAGTACTTC	CASSDLGPQYF
.	TRBV2	TRBD1	TRBJ2-3	TGTGCCAGCAGTGATGTCCAAACAGGGGGCGTAGGGACAGATACGCAGTATTTT	CASSDVQTGGVGTDTQYF
.	TRBV19	.	TRBJ2-1	TGTGCCAGTAGACTTGACAGAAGCTCCTACAATGAGCAGTTCTTC	CASRLDRSSYNEQFF
once	TRBV5-1	TRBD2	TRBJ2-7	TGCGCCAGCAGCTTGGCGGTGGGACTAACCTACGAGCAGTACTTC	CASSLAVGLTYEQYF
.	TRBV4-2	.	TRBJ2-7	TGTGCCAGCAGCCAAGATCTCGAGTTCGAGCAGTACTTC	CASSQDLEFEQYF